This T cell receptor beta chain stems from a study of cytomegalovirus exposure and HLA in healthy donors. With 60 Vbeta and 13 Jbeta primers, the PCR was carried out. Sequencing used immunoSEQ multiplex PCR; TCRdb keeps in-frame clones, though not all of them. The sample gives 55,000 to 85,000 clones, just over 85% of which show up once; less than 2.5% is in the top ten. V was clipped by 6 bases and J by 2 bases, with 12 bases between them. Germline-derived CDR1 and CDR2 are SGDLS and YYNGEE. This CDR3 has 14 residues. Sequenced sample: PBMCs. This TCR came from a young woman in good health and CMV-seronegative. The chain combines TRBV9 with TRBJ2-1; a weak D match, TRBD1 (8 bases). In DNA, the CDR3 is TGTGCCAGCAACAGGGGGGGCGCCTACAATGAGCAGTTCTTC. Its protein product is CASNRGGAYNEQFF.